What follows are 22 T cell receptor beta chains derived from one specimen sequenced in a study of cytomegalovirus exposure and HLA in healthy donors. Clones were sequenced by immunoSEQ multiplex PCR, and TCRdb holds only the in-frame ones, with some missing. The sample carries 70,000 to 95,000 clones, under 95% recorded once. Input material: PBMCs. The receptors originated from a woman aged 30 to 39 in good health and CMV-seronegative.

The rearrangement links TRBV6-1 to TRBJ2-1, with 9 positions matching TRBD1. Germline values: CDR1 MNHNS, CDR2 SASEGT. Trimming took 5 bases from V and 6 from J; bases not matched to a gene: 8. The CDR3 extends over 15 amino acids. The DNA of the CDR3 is TGTGCCAGCAGTCACCGACAGGGGGGTCTCAATGAGCAGTTCTTC. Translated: CASSHRQGGLNEQFF.

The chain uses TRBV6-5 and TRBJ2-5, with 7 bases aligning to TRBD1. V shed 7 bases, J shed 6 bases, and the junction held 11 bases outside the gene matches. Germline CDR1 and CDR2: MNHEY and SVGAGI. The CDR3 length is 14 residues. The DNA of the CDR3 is TGTGCCAGCAATCACGGGGACAGCCGGAAGACCCAGTACTTC. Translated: CASNHGDSRKTQYF.

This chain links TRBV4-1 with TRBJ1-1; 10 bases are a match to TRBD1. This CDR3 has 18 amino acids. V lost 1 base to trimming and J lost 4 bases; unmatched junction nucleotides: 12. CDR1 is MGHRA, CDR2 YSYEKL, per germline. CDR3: CASSQGLLPTGGITEAFF. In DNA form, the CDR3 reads TGCGCCAGCAGCCAAGGCCTTCTACCGACAGGGGGCATCACTGAAGCTTTCTTT.

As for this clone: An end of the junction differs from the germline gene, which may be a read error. The CDR3 region has the DNA TGTGCTAGCAGCCAGTACAGAAACACTGAAGCTTTCTTT. Encoded protein: CASSQYRNTEAFF. V and J are TRBV7-7 and TRBJ1-1; unclear D gene. This CDR3 has 13 residues. Germline V CDR1 and CDR2: SSHAT, FNYEAQ (reference sequence).

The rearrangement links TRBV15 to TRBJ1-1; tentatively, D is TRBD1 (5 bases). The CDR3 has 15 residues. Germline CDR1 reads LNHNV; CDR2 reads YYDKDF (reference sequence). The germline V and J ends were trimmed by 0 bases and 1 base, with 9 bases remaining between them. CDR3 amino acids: CATSRDRVWNTEAFF. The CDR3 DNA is TGTGCCACCAGCAGAGACAGGGTATGGAACACTGAAGCTTTCTTT.

CDR3 bases: TGTGCCAGCAGCTTCGAACTAGCGGGAGGTGGTAATGAGCAGTTCTTC. This codes for CASSFELAGGGNEQFF. The gene calls are TRBV7-2 and TRBJ2-1; the match to TRBD2 covers 12 bases. CDR1 is SGHTA, CDR2 FQGNSA, per germline. CDR3 length: 16 amino acids. J lost 7 bases, V lost 3 bases, and 7 bases had no gene match.

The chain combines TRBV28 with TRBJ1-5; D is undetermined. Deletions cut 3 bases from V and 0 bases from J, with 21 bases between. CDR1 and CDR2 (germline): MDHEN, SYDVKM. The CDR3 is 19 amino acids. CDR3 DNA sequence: TGTGCCAGCAGTTTCCGGGAGTTATTAGGGCAGAATAGCAATCAGCCCCAGCATTTT. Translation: CASSFRELLGQNSNQPQHF. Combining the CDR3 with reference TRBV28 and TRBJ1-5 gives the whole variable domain DVKVTQSSRYLVKRTGEKVFLECVQDMDHENMFWYRQDPGLGLRLIYFSYDVKMKEKGDIPEGYSVSREKKERFSLILESASTNQTSMYLCASSFRELLGQNSNQPQHFGDGTRLSIL.

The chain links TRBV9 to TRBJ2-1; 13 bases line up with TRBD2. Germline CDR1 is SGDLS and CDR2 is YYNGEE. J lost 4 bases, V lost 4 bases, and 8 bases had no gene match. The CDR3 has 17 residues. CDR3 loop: CASSSRLAGGPYNEQFF. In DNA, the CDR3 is TGTGCCAGCAGCTCCCGACTAGCGGGAGGTCCATACAATGAGCAGTTCTTC. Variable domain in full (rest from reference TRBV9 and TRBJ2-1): DSGVTQTPKHLITATGQRVTLRCSPRSGDLSVYWYQQSLDQGLQFLIQYYNGEERAKGNILERFSAQQFPDLHSELNLSSLELGDSALYFCASSSRLAGGPYNEQFFGPGTRLTVL.

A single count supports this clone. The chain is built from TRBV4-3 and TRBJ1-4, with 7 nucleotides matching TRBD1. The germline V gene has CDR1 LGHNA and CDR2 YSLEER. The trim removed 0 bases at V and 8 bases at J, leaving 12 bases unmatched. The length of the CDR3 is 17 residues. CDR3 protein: CASSQDRAGGSREKLFF. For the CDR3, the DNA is TGCGCCAGCAGCCAAGATCGGGCAGGGGGTAGTAGAGAAAAACTGTTTTTT.

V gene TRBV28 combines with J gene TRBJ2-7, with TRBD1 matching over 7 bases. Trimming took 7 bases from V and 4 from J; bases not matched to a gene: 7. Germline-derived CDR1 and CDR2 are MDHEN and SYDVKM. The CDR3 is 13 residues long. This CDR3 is CASIGTGVYEQYF. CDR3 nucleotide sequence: TGTGCCAGCATAGGAACAGGGGTTTACGAGCAGTACTTC.

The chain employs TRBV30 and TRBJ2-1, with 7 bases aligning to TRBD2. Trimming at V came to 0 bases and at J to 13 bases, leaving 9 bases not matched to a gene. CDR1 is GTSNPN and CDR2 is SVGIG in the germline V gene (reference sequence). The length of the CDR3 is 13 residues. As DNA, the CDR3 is TGTGCCTGGAGTGTCTCGGGCGGGAGAGGCCAGTTCTTC. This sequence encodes CAWSVSGGRGQFF.

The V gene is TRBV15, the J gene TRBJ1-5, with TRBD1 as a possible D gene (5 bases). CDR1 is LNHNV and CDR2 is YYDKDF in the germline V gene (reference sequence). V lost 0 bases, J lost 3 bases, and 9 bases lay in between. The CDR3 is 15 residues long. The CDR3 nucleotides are TGTGCCACCAGCAGAGATCAAGGGGCCAATCAGCCCCAGCATTTT. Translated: CATSRDQGANQPQHF.

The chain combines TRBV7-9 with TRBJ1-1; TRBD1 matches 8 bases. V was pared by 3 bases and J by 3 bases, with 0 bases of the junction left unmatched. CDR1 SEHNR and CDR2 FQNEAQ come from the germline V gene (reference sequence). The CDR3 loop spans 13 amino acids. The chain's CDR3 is CASSLTGDTEAFF. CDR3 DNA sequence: TGTGCCAGCAGCTTGACAGGGGACACTGAAGCTTTCTTT. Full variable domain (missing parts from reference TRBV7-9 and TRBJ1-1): DTGVSQNPRHKITKRGQNVTFRCDPISEHNRLYWYRQTLGQGPEFLTYFQNEAQLEKSRLLSDRFSAERPKGSFSTLEIQRTEQGDSAMYLCASSLTGDTEAFFGQGTRLTVV.

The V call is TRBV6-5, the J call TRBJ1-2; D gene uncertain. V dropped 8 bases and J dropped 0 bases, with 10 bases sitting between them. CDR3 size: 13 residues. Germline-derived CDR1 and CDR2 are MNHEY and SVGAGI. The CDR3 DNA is TGTGCCAGCCGTGATTCGGCTAACTATGGCTACACCTTC. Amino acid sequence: CASRDSANYGYTF.

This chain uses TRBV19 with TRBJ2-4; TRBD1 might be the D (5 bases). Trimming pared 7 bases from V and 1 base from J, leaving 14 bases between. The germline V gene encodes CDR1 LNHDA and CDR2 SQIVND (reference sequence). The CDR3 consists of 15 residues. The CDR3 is CASTQGRKAKNIQYF. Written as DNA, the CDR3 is TGTGCCAGTACTCAGGGTCGGAAGGCCAAAAACATTCAGTACTTC.

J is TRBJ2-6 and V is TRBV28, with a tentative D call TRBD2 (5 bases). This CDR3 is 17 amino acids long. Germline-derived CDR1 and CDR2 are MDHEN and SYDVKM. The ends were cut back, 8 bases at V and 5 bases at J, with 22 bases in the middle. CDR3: CASLASPDATRANVLTF. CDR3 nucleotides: TGTGCCAGCCTAGCTTCCCCAGACGCCACCCGGGCCAACGTCCTGACTTTC.

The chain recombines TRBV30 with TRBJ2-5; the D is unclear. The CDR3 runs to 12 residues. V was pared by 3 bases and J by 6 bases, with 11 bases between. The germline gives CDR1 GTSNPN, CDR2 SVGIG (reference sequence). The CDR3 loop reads CAWRSGLKTQYF. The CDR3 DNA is TGTGCCTGGAGGTCGGGTCTGAAGACCCAGTACTTC.

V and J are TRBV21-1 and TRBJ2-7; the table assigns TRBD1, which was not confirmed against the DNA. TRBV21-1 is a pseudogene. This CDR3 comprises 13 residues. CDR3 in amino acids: CASTGTGEYEQYF. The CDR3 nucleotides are TGTGCCAGTACCGGGACAGGAGAATACGAGCAGTACTTC.

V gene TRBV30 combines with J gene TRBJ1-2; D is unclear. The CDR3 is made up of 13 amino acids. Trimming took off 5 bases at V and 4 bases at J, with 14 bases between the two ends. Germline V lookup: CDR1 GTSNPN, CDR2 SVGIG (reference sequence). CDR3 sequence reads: CAWANTISYGYTF. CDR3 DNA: TGTGCCTGGGCAAACACGATTTCCTATGGCTACACCTTC.

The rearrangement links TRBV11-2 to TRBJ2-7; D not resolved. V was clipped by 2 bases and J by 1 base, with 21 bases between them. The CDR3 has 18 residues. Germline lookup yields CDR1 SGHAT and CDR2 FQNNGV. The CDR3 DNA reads TGTGCCAGCAGCTTACGACCCTTTACAGAAAAAATATCCTACGAGCAGTACTTC. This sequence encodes CASSLRPFTEKISYEQYF.

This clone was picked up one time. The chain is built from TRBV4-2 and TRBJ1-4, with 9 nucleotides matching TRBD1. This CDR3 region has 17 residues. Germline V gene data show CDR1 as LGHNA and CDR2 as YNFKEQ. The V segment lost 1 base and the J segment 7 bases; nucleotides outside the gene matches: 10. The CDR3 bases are TGTGCCAGCAGCCAAGCCGGAGCCGGGACAGGGAGTGAAAAACTGTTTTTT. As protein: CASSQAGAGTGSEKLFF.

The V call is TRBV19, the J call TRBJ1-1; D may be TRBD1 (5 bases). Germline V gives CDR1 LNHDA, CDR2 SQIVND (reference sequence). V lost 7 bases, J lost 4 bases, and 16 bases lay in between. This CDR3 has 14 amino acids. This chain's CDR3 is CASTWGELSTEAFF. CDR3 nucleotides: TGTGCCAGTACCTGGGGGGAGTTGAGCACTGAAGCTTTCTTT.